The source of this TCR beta chain is a study of regulatory T cells in long-lasting Graves disease. To make TCR beta libraries, researchers used iRepertoire HTBI primers and Arm-PCR of CDR3 regions. TCRdb called the multiplex PCR reads again in MiXCR, with one record for every CDR3 protein. The data show hundreds of thousands of distinct CDR3 sequences, with approximately 23% seen just once and roughly 14% held by the top ten. Looked up from germline, CDR1 is DFQATT and CDR2 is SNEGSKA (reference sequence). The CDR3 is 13 residues long. J lost 0 bases, V lost 6 bases, and 4 bases had no gene match. Regarding time point: persistent/refractory GD, antithyroid drugs over 5 years with positive TRAb. Generation of the TCR library employed RNA extracted from PBMCs. This clonotype was detected only a few times.

Sequences were derived from peripheral blood mononuclear cells (PBMCs), sampled when the disease was refractory, from a patient treated with antithyroid drugs. This sequence was found in a female donor with Graves disease. The rearrangement links TRBV20-1 to TRBJ1-1, with 7 positions matching TRBD1. The CDR3 nucleotides read TGCAGTGCACCAGACAGGGTGAACACTGAAGCTTTCTTT. It encodes CSAPDRVNTEAFF.